These 27 T cell receptor beta chains came from one sample sequenced in a study of breast tumors, draining lymph nodes, adjacent tissues. Breast cancer patients provided tissue from their axillary draining lymph nodes. TCRdb reprocessed the multiplex PCR reads with MiXCR, giving one entry per CDR3 protein. The table includes 200,000 to 250,000 distinct CDR3 sequences, 32% detected once. Source material: axillary lymph node tissue. The receptors were sampled from a female donor with breast cancer. Some clones in this sample may be carry-over from other donors' samples.

The J gene is TRBJ2-4, the V gene TRBV11-2, with 11 bases aligning to TRBD1. V lost 3 bases, J lost 1 base, and 2 bases stayed unmatched. In germline, CDR1 is SGHAT, CDR2 FQNNGV. The CDR3 is made up of 16 amino acids. CDR3 residues: CASSLGQGGAKNIQYF. CDR3 nucleotides: TGTGCCAGCAGCTTGGGACAGGGGGGGGCCAAAAACATTCAGTACTTC. The full variable domain, with the rest looked up from reference TRBV11-2 and TRBJ2-4, is EAGVAQSPRYKIIEKRQSVAFWCNPISGHATLYWYQQILGQGPKLLIQFQNNGVVDDSQLPKDRFSAERLKGVDSTLKIQPAKLEDSAVYLCASSLGQGGAKNIQYFGAGTRLSVL.

This clonotype was detected a few times. A clone one base away is much larger, so this may be a read error. The chain joins TRBV9 to TRBJ2-1; 11 bases align to TRBD2. The CDR3 is 17 amino acids. Germline-derived CDR1 and CDR2 are SGDLS and YYNGEE. For the CDR3, the DNA is TGTGCCAGTGGGGGGGGAGGGACTAGCGGAGACTACACTGAGCAGTTCTTC. Amino acid sequence: CASGGGGTSGDYTEQFF.

This clonotype was seen many times. The chain recombines TRBV4-3 with TRBJ2-7, with 7 nucleotides matching TRBD1. Germline V gene sequence: CDR1 LGHNA, CDR2 YSLEER. The CDR3 consists of 14 residues. Trimming took 3 bases from V and 6 from J; bases not matched to a gene: 8. This CDR3 is CASSQVTGTGEQYF. The CDR3 DNA reads as TGCGCCAGCAGCCAGGTGACAGGGACGGGCGAGCAGTACTTC.

This clonotype occurred once. The gene calls are TRBV20-1 and TRBJ2-7; 7 bases line up with TRBD1. V lost 6 bases, J lost 3 bases, and 8 bases stayed unmatched. CDR1 and CDR2 from the germline V gene are DFQATT and SNEGSKA (reference sequence). This CDR3 is 13 amino acids long. The CDR3 DNA follows: TGCAGTGCCTTCCGGGACAGTGTCTACGAGCAGTACTTC. This translates into CSAFRDSVYEQYF.

To note about this clonotype: This may come from a read error, since a much larger clone is one base off. V gene TRBV5-4 combines with J gene TRBJ1-4; D remains ambiguous. CDR3 length: 15 residues. Per the germline V gene, CDR1 is SGHNT and CDR2 is YYREEE (reference sequence). The V and J ends lost 0 bases and 5 bases respectively, with 11 bases between them. The CDR3 DNA follows: TGTGCCAGCAGCTTGGATACAGCCCCAAATGAAAAACTGTTTTTT. This codes for CASSLDTAPNEKLFF.

This clonotype was counted ten times or more. The DNA is omitted, as the CDR3 cannot be located on it reliably, and the CDR3 follows TCRdb's listing. CDR3 region: CASSSSVRIGQEGQPQHF. This chain joins TRBV12-3 or TRBV12-4 and TRBJ1-5. Counting both end residues, the CDR3 totals 18 amino acids.

This clonotype has ten or more counts. V usage is TRBV7-6 and J usage is TRBJ2-5; D assignment may be TRBD1 or TRBD2 (5 bases each). The CDR3 spans 14 residues. V gave up 3 bases and J gave up 4 bases, with 12 bases separating them. The germline V gene encodes CDR1 SGHVS and CDR2 FNYEAQ. The CDR3 coding sequence is TGTGCCAGCAGCTTTGGGACCCTGGGAGAGACCCAGTACTTC. It encodes CASSFGTLGETQYF.

This clonotype has a handful of counts. This may be a read error: a much more frequent sequence differs by one nucleotide. DNA of the CDR3: TGCAGTGCTAGAGATCTCGGGAATGAGCCGTTCTTC. Amino acids: CSARDLGNEPFF. The chain couples TRBV20-1 to TRBJ2-1, with D possibly matching TRBD2 (5 bases). Germline loops: CDR1 DFQATT, CDR2 SNEGSKA (reference sequence). The CDR3 contains 12 residues.

This clonotype was detected ten times or more. V and J are TRBV2 and TRBJ2-7; 7 bases map to TRBD2. The V and J ends lost 4 bases and 3 bases, in that order; junction bases with no gene match: 6. This CDR3 spans 14 amino acids. Per germline, CDR1 SNHLY and CDR2 FYNNEI. CDR3 sequence: CASSAGRTFYEQYF. In nucleotides, the CDR3 is TGTGCCAGCAGTGCCGGGAGGACCTTCTACGAGCAGTACTTC. Full variable domain (rest looked up from reference TRBV2 and TRBJ2-7): EPEVTQTPSHQVTQMGQEVILRCVPISNHLYFYWYRQILGQKVEFLVSFYNNEISEKSEIFDDQFSVERPDGSNFTLKIRSTKLEDSAMYFCASSAGRTFYEQYFGPGTRLTVT.

This clonotype has ten or more counts. The V and J genes are TRBV11-2 and TRBJ1-2, with unresolved D. Trimming removed 2 bases from V and 3 bases from J, with 7 bases in between. Germline lookup yields CDR1 SGHAT and CDR2 FQNNGV. CDR3 size: 13 residues. The CDR3 loop reads CASSLQLDYGYTF. For the CDR3, the DNA is TGTGCCAGCAGCTTACAGCTTGACTATGGCTACACCTTC.

This clonotype was recorded at least ten times. The rearrangement uses TRBV5-5 and TRBJ2-7, with D perhaps matching TRBD1 or TRBD2 (5 bases each). This CDR3 contains 14 residues. Trimming pared 0 bases from V and 4 bases from J, leaving 11 bases between. The V gene's germline CDR1 is SGHKS and CDR2 YYEKEE (reference sequence). The CDR3 protein is CASSLVGTLYEQYF. CDR3 nucleotides: TGTGCCAGCAGCTTGGTCGGGACCCTTTACGAGCAGTACTTC.

This clonotype was recorded at least ten times. This chain links TRBV14 with TRBJ1-5; 7 bases map to TRBD1. Trimming at V came to 6 bases and at J to 9 bases, leaving 11 bases not matched to a gene. This CDR3 is built from 14 residues. Germline V gene lookup returns CDR1 SGHDN and CDR2 FVKESK. CDR3 amino acids: CASRRGQIAGPQHF. CDR3 DNA sequence: TGTGCCAGCAGACGGGGACAGATCGCTGGGCCCCAGCATTTT.

This clonotype was seen at least ten times. This CDR3 reads CASSIDQGAYNEQFF. The CDR3 coding sequence is TGTGCCAGTAGTATAGATCAGGGGGCGTACAATGAGCAGTTCTTC. The chain has TRBV19 and TRBJ2-1, with 8 bases identical to TRBD1. The CDR3 has 15 residues. The J segment lost 4 bases and the V segment lost 0 bases, leaving 2 bases of the junction unmatched. From germline, CDR1 is LNHDA and CDR2 SQIVND (reference sequence).

The chain is built from TRBV5-1 and TRBJ2-5; 10 bases align to TRBD2. This CDR3 region has 14 residues. Per germline, CDR1 SGHRS and CDR2 YFSETQ. V shed 1 base and J 8 bases; nucleotides not matched to a gene: 5. Here the CDR3 DNA reads TGCGCCAGCAGCTTGCGACTAGCGGGTACAACCCAGTACTTC. Its protein is CASSLRLAGTTQYF.

There are a few counts of this clonotype. The rearrangement links TRBV11-1 to TRBJ1-1; 8 bases agree with TRBD1. With 1 base clipped from V and 3 bases from J, the junction kept 4 bases outside the gene matches. Per germline, CDR1 SGHAT and CDR2 FQDESV (reference sequence). This CDR3 is 15 amino acids long. The CDR3 protein is CASSLVQGAYTEAFF. DNA of the CDR3: TGTGCCAGCAGCTTAGTCCAGGGGGCATACACTGAAGCTTTCTTT.

Turning to this clonotype: This sequence may be a read error, since a much larger clone differs from it by one base. The V call is TRBV11-1, the J call TRBJ2-5; unclear D gene. The CDR3 covers 15 residues. With 3 bases removed from V and 1 base from J, the gap between germline ends came to 12 bases. CDR1 is SGHAT, CDR2 FQDESV, per germline (reference sequence). Written as DNA, the CDR3 is TGTGCCAGCAGCTTTTTTGGTCAGACCCAAGAGACCCAGTACTTC. Translated, it gives CASSFFGQTQETQYF. The variable domain in full, with the rest retrieved from reference TRBV11-1 and TRBJ2-5, is EAEVAQSPRYKITEKSQAVAFWCDPISGHATLYWYRQILGQGPELLVQFQDESVVDDSQLPKDRFSAERLKGVDSTLKIQPAELGDSAMYLCASSFFGQTQETQYFGPGTRLLVL.

This clonotype has at least ten counts. The CDR3 bases are TGTGCCAGCAGTTACTCGGGCAACCAAGAGACCCAGTACTTC. This encodes CASSYSGNQETQYF. The chain carries TRBV6-5 and TRBJ2-5, with D unclear. The CDR3 is 14 amino acids. Germline V gene data show CDR1 as MNHEY and CDR2 as SVGAGI. V shed 0 bases and J shed 0 bases, with 5 bases lying between them.

On this clonotype: One end of the junction does not line up with germline, which may come from a read error. The V call is TRBV7-2, the J call TRBJ2-7; 10 bases agree with TRBD2. The CDR3 runs 15 residues. Germline CDR1 and CDR2: SGHTA and FQGNSA. CDR3 region: CASSYLAGASSEQYF. The CDR3 DNA follows: TGTGCCAGCAGCTACCTAGCGGGAGCATCCTCCGAGCAGTACTTC.

The chain carries TRBV19 and TRBJ2-6, with no clear D. Trimming pared 6 bases from V and 0 bases from J, leaving 12 bases between. The germline V gene has CDR1 LNHDA and CDR2 SQIVND (reference sequence). The CDR3 contains 16 residues. The CDR3: CASSPGLCSGANVLTF. For the CDR3, the DNA is TGTGCCAGTAGCCCCGGGCTGTGCTCTGGGGCCAACGTCCTGACTTTC.

Points on this clonotype: This may be a read error: a much more frequent sequence differs by one nucleotide. J is TRBJ1-4 and V is TRBV28; D is perhaps TRBD1 (6 bases). This CDR3 is built from 14 residues. Germline V lookup: CDR1 MDHEN, CDR2 SYDVKM. CDR3 in amino acids: CASRQGGTNEKLSF. Written as DNA, the CDR3 is TGTGCCAGCAGGCAAGGGGGGACTAATGAAAAACTGTCTTTT.

This chain joins TRBV27 and TRBJ2-5, with 7 bases that match TRBD1. Germline lookup yields CDR1 MNHEY and CDR2 SMNVEV (reference sequence). After removal of 2 bases from V and 6 bases from J, the junction contained 6 bases not matched to a gene. This CDR3 region has 14 residues. The CDR3 here is CASSLRGRGKTQYF. The CDR3 coding sequence is TGTGCCAGCAGTTTAAGGGGGCGAGGGAAGACCCAGTACTTC.

The gene calls are TRBV2 and TRBJ1-1, with D hard to call. Germline V lookup: CDR1 SNHLY, CDR2 FYNNEI. The CDR3 is 15 amino acids. V was cut by 4 bases and J by 1 base, with 13 bases left in between. CDR3 protein: CASSGEGFTNTEAFF. The CDR3 DNA reads as TGTGCCAGCAGTGGGGAGGGTTTCACGAACACTGAAGCTTTCTTT.

The rearrangement joins TRBV6-6 to TRBJ2-5; no reliable D call. Germline V gives CDR1 MNHNY, CDR2 SVGAGI (reference sequence). Deletions cut 6 bases from V and 1 base from J, with 9 bases between. This CDR3 region has 13 residues. CDR3 in DNA: TGTGCCAGCAGCTCGGGCAGCCAAGAGACCCAGTACTTC. Translating gives CASSSGSQETQYF.

This clonotype was found many times. The V gene is TRBV5-5, the J gene TRBJ2-1; D could derive from TRBD1 or TRBD2 (5 bases each). V was clipped by 4 bases and J by 0 bases, with 11 bases between them. The CDR3 consists of 15 residues. CDR1 and CDR2 (germline): SGHKS, YYEKEE (reference sequence). CDR3 loop: CASSGTPSSYNEQFF. DNA of the CDR3: TGTGCCAGCAGCGGGACCCCTAGCTCCTACAATGAGCAGTTCTTC. The variable domain in full, completed from reference TRBV5-5 and TRBJ2-1, reads DAGVTQSPTHLIKTRGQQVTLRCSPISGHKSVSWYQQVLGQGPQFIFQYYEKEERGRGNFPDRFSARQFPNYSSELNVNALLLGDSALYLCASSGTPSSYNEQFFGPGTRLTVL.

This clonotype was found many times. The genes are TRBV7-3 and TRBJ2-7; possible D gene TRBD2, 6 bases. The germline V and J ends were trimmed by 7 bases and 3 bases, with 25 bases remaining between them. This CDR3 is 17 amino acids long. Germline V gene sequence: CDR1 SGHTA, CDR2 FQGTGA. DNA for the CDR3: TGTGCCAGCACCTTGACGGGAGTAGCCATAAAAGACTACGAGCAGTACTTC. It codes for CASTLTGVAIKDYEQYF.

The chain uses TRBV11-3 and TRBJ2-5; 8 bases match TRBD1. Trimming took 0 bases from V and 5 from J; bases not matched to a gene: 8. The CDR3 extends over 16 amino acids. Germline-derived CDR1 and CDR2 are SGHNT and YENEEA. Written as DNA, the CDR3 is TGTGCCAGCAGCTTAGACTCAGCAGGGGGCGGTGAGACCCAGTACTTC. The encoded protein is CASSLDSAGGGETQYF. The full variable domain, completed using reference TRBV11-3 and TRBJ2-5, is EAGVVQSPRYKIIEKKQPVAFWCNPISGHNTLYWYLQNLGQGPELLIRYENEEAVDDSQLPKDRFSAERLKGVDSTLKIQPAELGDSAVYLCASSLDSAGGGETQYFGPGTRLLVL.

This clonotype was recorded at least ten times. This chain joins TRBV5-1 and TRBJ2-1; 7 bases agree with TRBD1. V lost 3 bases, J lost 4 bases, and 7 bases stayed unmatched. Germline V gene data show CDR1 as SGHRS and CDR2 as YFSETQ. The CDR3 contains 15 residues. DNA of the CDR3: TGCGCCAGCAGCTACCGGGACAGTTTTTACAATGAGCAGTTCTTC. Translated: CASSYRDSFYNEQFF.